Listed below are T cell receptor beta chains from one sample, sequenced in a study of T-cell memory formation after mild COVID-19. Each CDR3 protein is one row after TCRdb ran MiXCR on the 5' RACE reads. The table lists about 470,000 distinct CDR3 sequences, 18% of them singletons. Sequences were obtained from PBMCs or a T cell subset sorted from them (not recorded which). The receptors here all came from an adult woman who had mild COVID-19 (a few samples of this study predate the infection). Cell type and time point are not known. The CDR3 runs from the conserved cysteine through the conserved F or W. A D gene is named only where the DNA matches it firmly. The size entry is marked missing in some rows and otherwise reads once, few, many or a size class.

clone size: -; D gene: TRBD1; V gene: TRBV5-6; J gene: TRBJ1-4; CDR3 protein: CASSYDRGDEKLFF; CDR3 DNA: TGTGCCAGCAGCTACGACAGGGGGGATGAAAAACTGTTTTTT
clone size: -; D gene: TRBD1; V gene: TRBV9; J gene: TRBJ2-3; CDR3 protein: CASSVSPGQGEYF; CDR3 DNA: TGTGCCAGCAGCGTAAGCCCGGGACAGGGGGAGTATTTT
clone size: few; D gene: -; V gene: TRBV5-1; J gene: TRBJ1-4; CDR3 protein: CASSLTGNSEKLFF; CDR3 DNA: TGCGCCAGCAGCTTGACAGGGAACTCTGAAAAACTGTTTTTT
clone size: few; D gene: -; V gene: TRBV5-1; J gene: TRBJ2-2; CDR3 protein: CASSSGQLTNTGELFF; CDR3 DNA: TGCGCCAGCAGCTCTGGACAGCTCACGAACACCGGGGAGCTGTTTTTT
clone size: -; D gene: TRBD1; V gene: TRBV6-1; J gene: TRBJ1-1; CDR3 protein: CDSNDRGSRNTEAFF; CDR3 DNA: TGTGACAGCAACGACAGGGGGTCTAGGAACACTGAAGCTTTCTTT
clone size: few; D gene: -; V gene: TRBV2; J gene: TRBJ2-5; CDR3 protein: CASRGSVDQETQYF; CDR3 DNA: TGTGCCAGCAGGGGAAGCGTCGACCAAGAGACCCAGTACTTC
clone size: few; D gene: TRBD1; V gene: TRBV5-5; J gene: TRBJ1-1; CDR3 protein: CASSGYRGNTEAFF; CDR3 DNA: TGTGCCAGCAGCGGATACAGGGGGAACACTGAAGCTTTCTTT
clone size: -; D gene: TRBD2; V gene: TRBV7-2; J gene: TRBJ2-1; CDR3 protein: CASSLSGTSGYNEQFF; CDR3 DNA: TGTGCCAGCAGCTTATCCGGGACTAGCGGCTACAATGAGCAGTTCTTC
clone size: many; D gene: -; V gene: TRBV7-9; J gene: TRBJ2-7; CDR3 protein: CASSSDTIYEQYF; CDR3 DNA: TGTGCCAGCAGCTCAGATACCATCTACGAGCAGTACTTC
clone size: -; D gene: TRBD1; V gene: TRBV5-6; J gene: TRBJ1-5; CDR3 protein: CASSRTGGGPRNQPQHF; CDR3 DNA: TGTGCCAGCAGCAGGACAGGGGGAGGCCCGCGGAATCAGCCCCAGCATTTT
clone size: few; D gene: TRBD1; V gene: TRBV12-3/TRBV12-4; J gene: TRBJ2-2; CDR3 protein: CASSLTGHTGELFF; CDR3 DNA: TGTGCCAGCAGTTTGACAGGGCACACCGGGGAGCTGTTTTTT
clone size: many; D gene: TRBD1; V gene: TRBV3-1; J gene: TRBJ1-2; CDR3 protein: CASSSSGTGGRFYGYTF; CDR3 DNA: TGTGCCAGCAGCTCTTCCGGGACAGGGGGCCGATTCTATGGCTACACCTTC
clone size: -; D gene: TRBD1; V gene: TRBV7-6; J gene: TRBJ1-1; CDR3 protein: CASSLGTPGGDTEAFF; CDR3 DNA: TGTGCCAGCAGCTTAGGGACCCCAGGGGGTGACACTGAAGCTTTCTTT
clone size: few; D gene: TRBD1; V gene: TRBV10-3; J gene: TRBJ2-6; CDR3 protein: CAIRTGSGANVLTF; CDR3 DNA: TGTGCCATCAGGACAGGGTCTGGGGCCAACGTCCTGACTTTC
clone size: few; D gene: -; V gene: TRBV9; J gene: TRBJ2-3; CDR3 protein: CASSLEPRTDTQYF; CDR3 DNA: TGTGCCAGCAGCCTCGAACCCCGTACAGATACGCAGTATTTT
clone size: few; D gene: -; V gene: TRBV29-1; J gene: TRBJ2-1; CDR3 protein: CSVVWWEIGGNEQFF; CDR3 DNA: TGCAGCGTTGTCTGGTGGGAAATCGGGGGCAATGAGCAGTTCTTC
clone size: -; D gene: -; V gene: TRBV20-1; J gene: TRBJ2-4; CDR3 protein: CSARDGRGGENIQYF; CDR3 DNA: TGCAGTGCTAGAGATGGCAGGGGCGGGGAAAACATTCAGTACTTC
clone size: many; D gene: -; V gene: TRBV6-5; J gene: TRBJ2-2; CDR3 protein: CASSEPNGRIYTGELFF; CDR3 DNA: TGTGCCAGCAGCGAACCAAACGGGAGAATCTACACCGGGGAGCTGTTTTTT
clone size: -; D gene: TRBD2; V gene: TRBV3-1; J gene: TRBJ2-1; CDR3 protein: CASSQEVSSGRAPYNEQFF; CDR3 DNA: TGTGCCAGCAGCCAAGAAGTGAGTAGCGGGAGGGCCCCCTACAATGAGCAGTTCTTC
clone size: -; D gene: TRBD1; V gene: TRBV28; J gene: TRBJ1-6; CDR3 protein: CASRRTGDSPLHF; CDR3 DNA: TGTGCCAGCAGAAGGACAGGGGATTCACCCCTCCACTTT
clone size: many; D gene: -; V gene: TRBV5-1; J gene: TRBJ2-7; CDR3 protein: CASSFRGVEGSEQYF; CDR3 DNA: TGCGCCAGCAGCTTTAGAGGAGTCGAGGGATCCGAGCAGTACTTC
clone size: few; D gene: TRBD1; V gene: TRBV30; J gene: TRBJ2-1; CDR3 protein: CAWTGQGLNEQFF; CDR3 DNA: TGTGCCTGGACGGGACAGGGACTTAATGAGCAGTTCTTC
clone size: -; D gene: TRBD1; V gene: TRBV19; J gene: TRBJ2-6; CDR3 protein: CASTTGGSGANVLTF; CDR3 DNA: TGTGCCAGTACAACAGGGGGCTCTGGGGCCAACGTCCTGACTTTC
clone size: many; D gene: -; V gene: TRBV5-1; J gene: TRBJ2-3; CDR3 protein: CASSNLGGGSADTQYF; CDR3 DNA: TGCGCCAGCAGCAACCTCGGAGGGGGGTCCGCAGATACGCAGTATTTT
clone size: few; D gene: TRBD1; V gene: TRBV24-1; J gene: TRBJ1-2; CDR3 protein: CATSDSGTGHYGYTF; CDR3 DNA: TGTGCCACCAGTGATTCCGGGACAGGCCACTATGGCTACACCTTC
clone size: few; D gene: -; V gene: TRBV30; J gene: TRBJ2-2; CDR3 protein: CAWSVLAGPGELFF; CDR3 DNA: TGTGCCTGGAGTGTATTAGCAGGGCCCGGGGAGCTGTTTTTT
clone size: few; D gene: -; V gene: TRBV9; J gene: TRBJ2-2; CDR3 protein: CASSVSRAQAGELFF; CDR3 DNA: TGTGCCAGCAGCGTATCCAGGGCTCAAGCCGGGGAGCTGTTTTTT
clone size: -; D gene: TRBD2; V gene: TRBV18; J gene: TRBJ2-1; CDR3 protein: CASSPDLAGVRNEQFF; CDR3 DNA: TGTGCCAGCTCACCCGACCTAGCGGGAGTCCGCAATGAGCAGTTCTTC
clone size: -; D gene: -; V gene: TRBV5-1; J gene: TRBJ1-6; CDR3 protein: CASSFVESSYNSPLHF; CDR3 DNA: TGCGCCAGCAGCTTCGTGGAGAGCTCCTATAATTCACCCCTCCACTTT
clone size: -; D gene: -; V gene: TRBV12-3/TRBV12-4; J gene: TRBJ2-5; CDR3 protein: CASSRAPETQYF; CDR3 DNA: TGTGCCAGCAGTCGAGCTCCCGAGACCCAGTACTTC
clone size: -; D gene: -; V gene: TRBV29-1; J gene: TRBJ2-4; CDR3 protein: CSAVGTAKNIQYF; CDR3 DNA: TGCAGTGCTGTAGGGACAGCCAAAAACATTCAGTACTTC
clone size: once; D gene: -; V gene: TRBV6-5; J gene: TRBJ1-2; CDR3 protein: CASSYREGVNHGYTF; CDR3 DNA: TGTGCCAGCAGTTACAGGGAAGGAGTCAACCATGGCTACACCTTC
clone size: -; D gene: TRBD1; V gene: TRBV7-6; J gene: TRBJ1-1; CDR3 protein: CASSLSRAGGATEAFF; CDR3 DNA: TGTGCCAGCAGCTTAAGTAGGGCAGGGGGCGCAACTGAAGCTTTCTTT
clone size: -; D gene: -; V gene: TRBV29-1; J gene: TRBJ2-7; CDR3 protein: CSVKDPSGQRPTYEQYF; CDR3 DNA: TGCAGCGTTAAGGACCCCTCAGGACAGAGACCCACCTACGAGCAGTACTTC
clone size: -; D gene: -; V gene: TRBV29-1; J gene: TRBJ1-1; CDR3 protein: CSPTLLGAEAFF; CDR3 DNA: TGCAGCCCAACTCTTCTGGGGGCTGAAGCTTTCTTT
clone size: few; D gene: -; V gene: TRBV24-1; J gene: TRBJ1-2; CDR3 protein: CATSVDSAGRGYTF; CDR3 DNA: TGTGCCACCAGTGTTGACAGTGCCGGCCGCGGCTACACCTTC
clone size: -; D gene: TRBD2; V gene: TRBV6-2/TRBV6-3; J gene: TRBJ2-1; CDR3 protein: CASSYPGLAGEQFF; CDR3 DNA: TGTGCCAGCAGTTATCCGGGACTAGCGGGGGAGCAGTTCTTC
clone size: -; D gene: TRBD2; V gene: TRBV5-1; J gene: TRBJ2-1; CDR3 protein: CASRGLAARSNNEQFF; CDR3 DNA: TGCGCCAGCAGGGGGCTAGCGGCCCGATCTAACAATGAGCAGTTCTTC
clone size: -; D gene: -; V gene: TRBV15; J gene: TRBJ2-3; CDR3 protein: CATSRDRGGDTQYF; CDR3 DNA: TGTGCCACCAGCAGAGACAGGGGCGGAGATACGCAGTATTTT
clone size: few; D gene: -; V gene: TRBV9; J gene: TRBJ2-3; CDR3 protein: CASSVVDSPRDTQYF; CDR3 DNA: TGTGCCAGCAGCGTAGTAGACAGCCCCAGGGATACGCAGTATTTT
clone size: few; D gene: -; V gene: TRBV19; J gene: TRBJ2-3; CDR3 protein: CASSTAGAHTDTQYF; CDR3 DNA: TGTGCCAGTAGTACCGCCGGGGCCCACACAGATACGCAGTATTTT
clone size: -; D gene: -; V gene: TRBV7-6; J gene: TRBJ1-5; CDR3 protein: CASSLALGRNQPQHF; CDR3 DNA: TGTGCCAGCAGCTTAGCGTTGGGAAGGAATCAGCCCCAGCATTTT
clone size: -; D gene: TRBD1; V gene: TRBV6-5; J gene: TRBJ1-3; CDR3 protein: CASSTDRGPGNTIYF; CDR3 DNA: TGTGCCAGCAGCACGGACAGGGGGCCTGGAAACACCATATATTTT
clone size: few; D gene: -; V gene: TRBV27; J gene: TRBJ2-6; CDR3 protein: CASRPEGLRSSGANVLTF; CDR3 DNA: TGTGCCAGCAGACCCGAAGGACTGAGAAGCTCTGGGGCCAACGTCCTGACTTTC